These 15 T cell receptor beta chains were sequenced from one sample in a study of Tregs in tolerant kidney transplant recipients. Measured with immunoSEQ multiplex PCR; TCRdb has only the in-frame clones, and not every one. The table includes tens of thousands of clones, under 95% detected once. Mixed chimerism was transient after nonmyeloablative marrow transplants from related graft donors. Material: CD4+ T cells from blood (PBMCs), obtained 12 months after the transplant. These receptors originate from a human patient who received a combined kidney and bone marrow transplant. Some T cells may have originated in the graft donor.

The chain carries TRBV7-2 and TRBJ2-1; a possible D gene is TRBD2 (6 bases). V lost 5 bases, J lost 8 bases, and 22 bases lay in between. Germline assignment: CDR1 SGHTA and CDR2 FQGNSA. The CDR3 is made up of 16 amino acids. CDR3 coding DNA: TGTGCCAGCAGCCCAAGTCTGGGGGGAGTAAGATATGAGCAGTTCTTC. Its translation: CASSPSLGGVRYEQFF.

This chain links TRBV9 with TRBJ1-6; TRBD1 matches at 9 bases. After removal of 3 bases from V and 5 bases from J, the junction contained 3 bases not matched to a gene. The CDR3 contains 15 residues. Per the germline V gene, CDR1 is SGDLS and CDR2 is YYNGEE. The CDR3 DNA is TGTGCCAGCAGCGAAAGGACAGGGGATAATTCACCCCTCCACTTT. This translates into CASSERTGDNSPLHF.

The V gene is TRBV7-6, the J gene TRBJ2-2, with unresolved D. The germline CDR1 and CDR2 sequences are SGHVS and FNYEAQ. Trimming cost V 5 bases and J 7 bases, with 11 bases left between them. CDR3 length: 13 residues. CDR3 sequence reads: CASSLQRYGELFF. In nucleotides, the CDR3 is TGTGCCAGCAGCCTCCAGCGTTACGGGGAGCTGTTTTTT.

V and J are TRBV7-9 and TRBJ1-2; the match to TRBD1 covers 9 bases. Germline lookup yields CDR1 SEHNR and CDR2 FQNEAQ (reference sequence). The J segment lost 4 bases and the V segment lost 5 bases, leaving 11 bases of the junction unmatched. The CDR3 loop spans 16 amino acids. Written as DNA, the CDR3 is TGTGCCAGCAGCGGGACAGGGCCGATGGGTGGCTATGGCTACACCTTC. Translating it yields CASSGTGPMGGYGYTF.

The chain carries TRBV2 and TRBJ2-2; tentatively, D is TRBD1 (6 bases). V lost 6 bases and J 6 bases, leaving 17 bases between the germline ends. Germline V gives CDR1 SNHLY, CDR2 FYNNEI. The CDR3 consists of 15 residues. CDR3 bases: TGTGCCAGCAGCTCGACTGGAAACAGGGCCGGGGAGCTGTTTTTT. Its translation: CASSSTGNRAGELFF.

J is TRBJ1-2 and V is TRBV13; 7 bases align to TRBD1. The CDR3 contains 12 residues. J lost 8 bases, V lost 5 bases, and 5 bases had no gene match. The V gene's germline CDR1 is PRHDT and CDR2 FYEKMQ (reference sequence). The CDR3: CASSRQGRGYTF. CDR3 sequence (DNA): TGTGCCAGCAGCCGACAGGGTCGCGGCTACACCTTC.

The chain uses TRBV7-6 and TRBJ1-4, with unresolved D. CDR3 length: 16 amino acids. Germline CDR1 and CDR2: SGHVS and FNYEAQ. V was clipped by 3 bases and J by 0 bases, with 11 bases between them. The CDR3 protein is CASSFGGFATNEKLFF. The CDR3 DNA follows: TGTGCCAGCAGCTTCGGAGGATTCGCAACTAATGAAAAACTGTTTTTT.

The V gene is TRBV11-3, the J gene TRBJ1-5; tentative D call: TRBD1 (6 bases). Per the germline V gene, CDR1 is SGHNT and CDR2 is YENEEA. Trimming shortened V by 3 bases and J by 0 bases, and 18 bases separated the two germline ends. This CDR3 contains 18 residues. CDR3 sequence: CASSLALGHHYSNQPQHF. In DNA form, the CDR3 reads TGTGCCAGCAGCTTGGCCCTGGGACACCACTATAGCAATCAGCCCCAGCATTTT.

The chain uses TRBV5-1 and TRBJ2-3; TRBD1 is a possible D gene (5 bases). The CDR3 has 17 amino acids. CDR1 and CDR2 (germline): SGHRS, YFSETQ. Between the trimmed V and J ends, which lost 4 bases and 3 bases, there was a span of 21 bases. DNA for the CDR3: TGCGCCAGCAGCCATGAGACTTCCTGGGGCACGACAGATACGCAGTATTTT. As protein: CASSHETSWGTTDTQYF.

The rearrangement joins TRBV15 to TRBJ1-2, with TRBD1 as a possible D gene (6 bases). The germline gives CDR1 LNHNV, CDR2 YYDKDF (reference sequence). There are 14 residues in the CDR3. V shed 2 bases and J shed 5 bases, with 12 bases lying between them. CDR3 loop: CATSRSTQGYGYTF. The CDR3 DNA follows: TGTGCCACCAGCAGAAGCACACAGGGATATGGCTACACCTTC.

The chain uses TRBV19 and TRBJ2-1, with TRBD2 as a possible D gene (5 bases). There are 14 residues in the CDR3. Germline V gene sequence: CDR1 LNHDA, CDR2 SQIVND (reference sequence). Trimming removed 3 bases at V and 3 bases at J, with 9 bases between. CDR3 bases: TGTGCCAGTAGTATGGAGCGGATCTACAATGAGCAGTTCTTC. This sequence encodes CASSMERIYNEQFF.

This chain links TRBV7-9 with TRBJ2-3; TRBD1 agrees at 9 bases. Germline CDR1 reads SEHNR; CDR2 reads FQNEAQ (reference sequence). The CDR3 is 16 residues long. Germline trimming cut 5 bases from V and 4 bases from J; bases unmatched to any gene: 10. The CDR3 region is CASSRTRDRAADTQYF. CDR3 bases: TGTGCCAGCAGCCGAACCCGGGACAGGGCCGCAGATACGCAGTATTTT.

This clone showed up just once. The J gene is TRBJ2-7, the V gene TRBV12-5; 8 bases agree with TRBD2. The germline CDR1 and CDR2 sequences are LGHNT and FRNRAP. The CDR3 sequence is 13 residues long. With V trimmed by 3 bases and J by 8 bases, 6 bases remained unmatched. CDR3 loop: CASGFRRGAQQYF. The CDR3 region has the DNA TGTGCTAGTGGTTTTCGGCGGGGGGCCCAGCAGTACTTC.

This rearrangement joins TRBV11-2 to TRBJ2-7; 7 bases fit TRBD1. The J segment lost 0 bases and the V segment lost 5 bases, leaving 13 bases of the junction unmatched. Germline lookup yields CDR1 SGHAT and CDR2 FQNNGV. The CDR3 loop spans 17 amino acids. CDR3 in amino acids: CASSRFVDRANSYEQYF. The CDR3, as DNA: TGTGCCAGCAGCCGATTTGTCGACAGGGCGAACTCCTACGAGCAGTACTTC.

This chain's CDR3 is CASSLYWTGEETQYF. DNA for the CDR3: TGTGCCAGCAGCCTGTACTGGACAGGAGAAGAGACCCAGTACTTC. The rearrangement joins TRBV9 to TRBJ2-5, with 7 nucleotides matching TRBD1. The trim removed 4 bases at V and 3 bases at J, leaving 9 bases unmatched. CDR3 length: 15 residues. Germline assignment: CDR1 SGDLS and CDR2 YYNGEE. Using reference TRBV9 and TRBJ2-5 for the parts outside the CDR3, the full variable domain is DSGVTQTPKHLITATGQRVTLRCSPRSGDLSVYWYQQSLDQGLQFLIQYYNGEERAKGNILERFSAQQFPDLHSELNLSSLELGDSALYFCASSLYWTGEETQYFGPGTRLLVL.